This TCR beta chain was profiled in a study of blood T cell repertoires in COVID-19. Participant reports of clinical history set cohort assignment. Sequencing was performed with immunoSEQ multiplex PCR; in TCRdb, only in-frame clones are kept and a portion is missing. The table lists 150,000 to 200,000 clones, more than 85% of them singletons. J was trimmed by 0 bases and V by 4 bases; bases with no gene match: 7. In germline, CDR1 is MGHRA, CDR2 YSYEKL. This CDR3 is 16 amino acids long. This sequence joins TRBV4-1 and TRBJ2-3; 7 positions agree with TRBD2. The sequenced sample consisted of PBMCs or T cells enriched from blood (not recorded which). This sequence was found in a human donor with acute COVID-19. The donor label of this sample is uncertain. CDR3 sequence reads: CASSPKTSSSTDTQYF. CDR3 DNA sequence: TGCGCCAGCAGCCCTAAGACTAGCTCTAGCACAGATACGCAGTATTTT.